This T cell receptor (beta chain) was obtained from a study of response to subunit inactivated influenza vaccine. Study-level findings and limits: The authors put forward the suggestion that each seasonal influenza vaccination may bring in only a limited number of new T cells.

This clonotype was observed a few times. Its antigen is currently unknown. Using its own MiXCR run on the RT-PCR reads, TCRdb lists one record per CDR3 protein. The table includes hundreds of thousands of distinct CDR3 sequences, 14% detected once. CDR1 and CDR2 from the germline V gene are SQVTM and ANQGSEA. Germline trimming cut 4 bases from V and 8 bases from J; bases unmatched to any gene: 4. This CDR3 is built from 13 residues. The sample here was PBMCs from blood, taken 14 days before vaccination. The rearrangement links TRBV29-1 to TRBJ2-1; 11 bases align to TRBD2. The TCR comes from a man aged 45-60 years who received an inactivated influenza vaccine. CDR3 DNA sequence: TGCAGCGTTGCTAGCGGGAGGTTCGATGAGCAGTTCTTC. Its translation: CSVASGRFDEQFF.